The clone carrying this TCR beta chain was seen repeatedly, ten times or more. The target antigen is unknown. This record comes from a study of blood T cells in healthy people across ages. Whole-study results and caveats: Diversity estimated from one million T cells was considered an underestimate.

PCR was performed a second time for about 6 to 12 cycles using a sample-barcoded 5' primer and a J-beta primer mix. TCRdb redid the calling of the 5' RACE reads with MiXCR, one entry per CDR3 protein. Among some 1.5 million distinct CDR3 sequences listed, 28% were seen once. The CDR3 is 14 amino acids. Germline-derived CDR1 and CDR2 are MNHEY and SVGAGI. The V end was cut by 0 bases, the J end by 4 bases, with 9 bases between. The specimen was blood. V is TRBV6-5 and J is TRBJ1-2; TRBD1 might be the D (5 bases). The receptor was derived from a woman aged 25 to 39 in good health. In DNA, the CDR3 is TGTGCCAGCAGTTACTCCCAGGGACGCTATGGCTACACCTTC. It yields the protein CASSYSQGRYGYTF.